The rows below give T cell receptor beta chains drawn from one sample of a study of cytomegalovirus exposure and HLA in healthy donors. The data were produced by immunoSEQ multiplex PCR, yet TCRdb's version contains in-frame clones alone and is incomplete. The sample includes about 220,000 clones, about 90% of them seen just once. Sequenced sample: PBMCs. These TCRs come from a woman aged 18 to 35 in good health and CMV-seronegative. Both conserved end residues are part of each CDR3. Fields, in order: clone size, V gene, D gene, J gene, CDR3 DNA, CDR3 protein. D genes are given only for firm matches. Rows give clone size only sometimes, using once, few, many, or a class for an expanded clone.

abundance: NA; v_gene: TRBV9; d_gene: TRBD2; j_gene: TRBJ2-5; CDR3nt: TGTGCCAGCAGCGTAGGCGGACTAGAAGAGACCCAGTACTTC; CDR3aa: CASSVGGLEETQYF
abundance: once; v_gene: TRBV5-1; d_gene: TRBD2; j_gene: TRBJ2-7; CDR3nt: TGCGCCAGCAGCCTCGGGACTAGCGGGAATTACGAGCAGTACTTC; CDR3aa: CASSLGTSGNYEQYF
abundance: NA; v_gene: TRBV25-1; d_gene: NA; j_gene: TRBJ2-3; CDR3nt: TGTGCCAGCAGACGGACTAGCACAGATACGCAGTATTTT; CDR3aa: CASRRTSTDTQYF
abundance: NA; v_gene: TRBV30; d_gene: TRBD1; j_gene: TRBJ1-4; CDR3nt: TGTGCCTGGAGTACCGGGACAGCTAATGAAAAACTGTTTTTT; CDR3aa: CAWSTGTANEKLFF
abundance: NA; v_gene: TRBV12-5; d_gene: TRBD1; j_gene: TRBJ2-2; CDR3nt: TGTGCTAGTGGCCTAGGGGGCCCGAACACCGGGGAGCTGTTTTTT; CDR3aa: CASGLGGPNTGELFF
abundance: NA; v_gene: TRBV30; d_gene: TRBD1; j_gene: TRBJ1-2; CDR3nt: TGTGCCTGGAGTGATCTACAGGGGGGCCCTAACTATGGCTACACCTTC; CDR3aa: CAWSDLQGGPNYGYTF
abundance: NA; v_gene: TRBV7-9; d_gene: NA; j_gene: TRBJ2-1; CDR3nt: TGTGCCAGCAGCTTAGTGGTCGGTATGACCTACAATGAGCAGTTCTTC; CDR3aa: CASSLVVGMTYNEQFF
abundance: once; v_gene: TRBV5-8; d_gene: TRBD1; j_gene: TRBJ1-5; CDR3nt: TGTGCCAGCAGCTTTAAACACGGACAGGGGGTCTCTCAGCCCCAGCATTTT; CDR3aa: CASSFKHGQGVSQPQHF
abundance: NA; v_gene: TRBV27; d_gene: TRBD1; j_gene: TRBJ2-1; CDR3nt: TGTGCCAGCAGACCTCGCCCCGGGACAGGGTTCAATGAGCAGTTCTTC; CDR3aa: CASRPRPGTGFNEQFF
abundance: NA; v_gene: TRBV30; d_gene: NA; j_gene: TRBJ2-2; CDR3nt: TGTGCCTGGGGGAGGGACACTTTAGCCGGGGAGCTGTTTTTT; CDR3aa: CAWGRDTLAGELFF
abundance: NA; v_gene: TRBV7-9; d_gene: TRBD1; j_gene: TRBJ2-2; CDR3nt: TGTGCCAGCAGCTTAGTCATTGGGACAGGCCCCACCGGGGAGCTGTTTTTT; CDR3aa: CASSLVIGTGPTGELFF
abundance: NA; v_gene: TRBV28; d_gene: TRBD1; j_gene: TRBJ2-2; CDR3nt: TGCGCCAGCTCCGGGACAGGAATCACCGGGGAGCTGTTTTTT; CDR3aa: CASSGTGITGELFF
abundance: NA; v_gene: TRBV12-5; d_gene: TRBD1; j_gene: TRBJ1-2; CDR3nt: TGTGCTAGTGGTTTGGTACGGACTCTGGACAGGATATCTGACAACTATGGCTACACCTTC; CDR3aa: CASGLVRTLDRISDNYGYTF
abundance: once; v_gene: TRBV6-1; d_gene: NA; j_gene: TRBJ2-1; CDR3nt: TGTGCCAGCAGTGCCACTTCCGGGAAGCAGTTCTTC; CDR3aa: CASSATSGKQFF
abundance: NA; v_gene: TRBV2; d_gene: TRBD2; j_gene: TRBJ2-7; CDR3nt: TGTGCCAGCAGGGCGGGTGGACTAGCGGAGGGCTCCTACGAGCAGTACTTC; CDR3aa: CASRAGGLAEGSYEQYF
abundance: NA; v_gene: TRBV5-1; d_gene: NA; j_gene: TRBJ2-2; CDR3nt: TGCGCCAGCAGCTTGGGGAGGGTAATCACCGGGGAGCTGTTTTTT; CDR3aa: CASSLGRVITGELFF
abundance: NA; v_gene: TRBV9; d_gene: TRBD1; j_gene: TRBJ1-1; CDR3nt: TGTGCCAGCAGCGTAGAGTCAGGGGGCTTCACTGAAGCTTTCTTT; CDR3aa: CASSVESGGFTEAFF
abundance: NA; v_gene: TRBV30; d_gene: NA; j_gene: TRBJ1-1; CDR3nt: TGTGCCTGGAACGGTGGGGGGGACCAGAACACTGAAGCTTTCTTT; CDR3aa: CAWNGGGDQNTEAFF
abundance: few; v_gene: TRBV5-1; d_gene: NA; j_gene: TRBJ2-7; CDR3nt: TGCGCCAGCAGCTTAAAAGCGGATGGCGAGCAGTACTTC; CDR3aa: CASSLKADGEQYF
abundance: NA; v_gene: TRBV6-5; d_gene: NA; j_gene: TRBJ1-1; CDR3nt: TGTGCCAGCAGCCGGGACTCCCGCCGGGCTGAAGCTTTCTTT; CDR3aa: CASSRDSRRAEAFF